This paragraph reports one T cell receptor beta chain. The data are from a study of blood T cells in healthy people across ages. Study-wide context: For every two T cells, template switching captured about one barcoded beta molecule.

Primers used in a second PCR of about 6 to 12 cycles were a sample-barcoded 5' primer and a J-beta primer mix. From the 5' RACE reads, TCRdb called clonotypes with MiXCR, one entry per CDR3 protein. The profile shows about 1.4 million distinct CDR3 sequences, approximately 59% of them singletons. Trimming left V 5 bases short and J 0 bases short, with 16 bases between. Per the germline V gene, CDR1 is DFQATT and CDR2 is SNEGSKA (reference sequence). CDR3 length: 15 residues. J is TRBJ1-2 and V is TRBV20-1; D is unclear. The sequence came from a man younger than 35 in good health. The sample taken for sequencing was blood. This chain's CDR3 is CSAGKSGDANYGYTF. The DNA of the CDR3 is TGCAGTGCTGGGAAGTCAGGAGACGCTAACTATGGCTACACCTTC.